This T cell receptor beta chain was captured by sequencing in a study of monozygotic twins with cystic fibrosis. About the study: With about 16 PCR cycles, barcoded libraries came from roughly 2.8 micrograms of fragmented DNA. Whole-study findings and limits: The repertoire was suggested to be naive-dominated, clonality median around 0.0095. V usage most resembled the co-twin in 13 of 16 pairs. Nucleotide-identical clonotype sharing was significantly higher within monozygotic CF twin pairs than between unrelated CF individuals.

The data were produced by immunoSEQ multiplex PCR, yet TCRdb's version contains in-frame clones alone and is incomplete. The repertoire holds about 10,000 clones, with over 99% as singletons. Points on this clone: Its target is unknown.

Germline lookup yields CDR1 SGHDT and CDR2 YYEEEE. V lost 0 bases to trimming and J lost 0 bases; unmatched junction nucleotides: 4. The length of the CDR3 is 16 residues. Input material: blood. This TCR was recovered from a young man with cystic fibrosis. This chain connects TRBV5-6 to TRBJ2-3; 7 bases align to TRBD2. The CDR3 DNA follows: TGTGCCAGCAGCTTGGGGCTAGCGGCAAGCACAGATACGCAGTATTTT. This translates into CASSLGLAASTDTQYF.